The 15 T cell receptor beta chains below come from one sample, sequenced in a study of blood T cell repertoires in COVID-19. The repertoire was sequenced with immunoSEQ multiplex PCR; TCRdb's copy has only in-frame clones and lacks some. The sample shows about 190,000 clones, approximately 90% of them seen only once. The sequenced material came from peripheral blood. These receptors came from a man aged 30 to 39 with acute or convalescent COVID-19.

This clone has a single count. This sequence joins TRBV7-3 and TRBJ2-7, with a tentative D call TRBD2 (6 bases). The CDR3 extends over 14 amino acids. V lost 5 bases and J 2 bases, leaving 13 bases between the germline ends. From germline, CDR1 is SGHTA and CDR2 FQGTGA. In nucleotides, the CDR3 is TGTGCCAGCAGCCCGACTAGAGAGGCCTACGAGCAGTACTTC. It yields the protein CASSPTREAYEQYF.

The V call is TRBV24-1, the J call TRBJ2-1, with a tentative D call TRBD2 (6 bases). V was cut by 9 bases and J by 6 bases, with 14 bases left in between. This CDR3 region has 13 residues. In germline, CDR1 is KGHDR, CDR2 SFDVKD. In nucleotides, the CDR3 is TGTGCCACCGAAGGGACTGCCACCAATGAGCAGTTCTTC. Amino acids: CATEGTATNEQFF.

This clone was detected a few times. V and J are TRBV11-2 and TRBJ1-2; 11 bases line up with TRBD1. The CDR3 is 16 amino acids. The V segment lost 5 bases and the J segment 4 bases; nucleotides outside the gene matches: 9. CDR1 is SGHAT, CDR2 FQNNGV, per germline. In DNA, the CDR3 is TGTGCCAGCAGCCAATCGGGACAGGGGGGCCTCTATGGCTACACCTTC. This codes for CASSQSGQGGLYGYTF.

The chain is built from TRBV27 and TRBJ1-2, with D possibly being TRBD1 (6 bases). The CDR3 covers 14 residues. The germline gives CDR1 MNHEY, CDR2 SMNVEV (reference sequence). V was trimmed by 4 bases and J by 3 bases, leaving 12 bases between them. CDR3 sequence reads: CASSSDRFYYGYTF. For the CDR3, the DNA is TGTGCCAGCAGTTCCGACAGGTTTTACTATGGCTACACCTTC.

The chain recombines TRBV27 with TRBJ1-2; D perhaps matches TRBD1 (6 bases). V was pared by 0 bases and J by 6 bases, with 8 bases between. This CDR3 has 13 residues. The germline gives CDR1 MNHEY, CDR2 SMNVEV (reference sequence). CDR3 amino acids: CASSLSGQDGYTF. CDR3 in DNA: TGTGCCAGCAGTTTATCGGGACAAGATGGCTACACCTTC.

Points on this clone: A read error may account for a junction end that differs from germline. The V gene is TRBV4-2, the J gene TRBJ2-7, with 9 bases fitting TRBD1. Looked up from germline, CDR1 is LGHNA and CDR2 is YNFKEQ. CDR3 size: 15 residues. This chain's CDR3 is CASSQEGTGLTGPHF. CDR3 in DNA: TGTGCCAGCAGCCAAGAAGGGACAGGGCTCACAGGGCCGCACTTC.

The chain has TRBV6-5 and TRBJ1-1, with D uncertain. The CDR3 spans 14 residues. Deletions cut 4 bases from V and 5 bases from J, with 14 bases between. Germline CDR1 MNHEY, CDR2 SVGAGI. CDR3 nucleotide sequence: TGTGCCAGCAGTTCTAGGAGATCGGGGACTGAAGCTTTCTTT. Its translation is CASSSRRSGTEAFF.

The CDR3, as DNA: TGTGCCAGCAGTTACGCATTGACCAGCGGGGGGGCCTCAGATACGCAGTATTTT. Translating gives CASSYALTSGGASDTQYF. The chain combines TRBV27 with TRBJ2-3; TRBD2 aligns across 10 bases. Germline CDR1 reads MNHEY; CDR2 reads SMNVEV (reference sequence). CDR3 size: 18 residues. V gave up 4 bases and J gave up 4 bases; unmatched junction bases: 14.

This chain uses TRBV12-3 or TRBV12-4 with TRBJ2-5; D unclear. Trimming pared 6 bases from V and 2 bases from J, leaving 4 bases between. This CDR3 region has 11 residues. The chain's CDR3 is CASSQQETQYF. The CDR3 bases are TGTGCCAGCAGCCAACAAGAGACCCAGTACTTC.

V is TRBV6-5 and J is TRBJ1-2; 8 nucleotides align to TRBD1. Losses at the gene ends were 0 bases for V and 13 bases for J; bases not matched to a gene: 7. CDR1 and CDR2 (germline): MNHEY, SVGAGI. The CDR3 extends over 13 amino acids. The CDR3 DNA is TGTGCCAGCAGTTACTCGCGACAGGGGCCGCGCACCTTC. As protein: CASSYSRQGPRTF.

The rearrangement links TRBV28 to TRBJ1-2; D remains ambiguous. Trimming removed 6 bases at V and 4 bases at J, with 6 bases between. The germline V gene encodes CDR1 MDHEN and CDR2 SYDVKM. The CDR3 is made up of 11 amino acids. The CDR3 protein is CASSRGYGYTF. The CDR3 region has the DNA TGTGCCAGCAGCCGGGGCTATGGCTACACCTTC.

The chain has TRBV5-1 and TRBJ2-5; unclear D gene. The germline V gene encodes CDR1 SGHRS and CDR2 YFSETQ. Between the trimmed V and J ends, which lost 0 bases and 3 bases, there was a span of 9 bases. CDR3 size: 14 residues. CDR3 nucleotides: TGCGCCAGCAGCTTGGTAGCAGTGAAAGAGACCCAGTACTTC. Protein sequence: CASSLVAVKETQYF.

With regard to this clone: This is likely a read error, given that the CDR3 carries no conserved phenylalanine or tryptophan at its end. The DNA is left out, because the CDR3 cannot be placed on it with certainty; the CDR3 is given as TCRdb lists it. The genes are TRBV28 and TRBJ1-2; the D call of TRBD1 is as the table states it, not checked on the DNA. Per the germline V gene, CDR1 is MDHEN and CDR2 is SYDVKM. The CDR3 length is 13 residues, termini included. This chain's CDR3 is CASSSLLGAGTDY.

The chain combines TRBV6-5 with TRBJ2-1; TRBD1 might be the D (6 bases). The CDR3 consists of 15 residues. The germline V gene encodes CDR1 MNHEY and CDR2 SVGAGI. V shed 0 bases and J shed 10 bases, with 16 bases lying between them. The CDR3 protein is CASSYSGAQRLEQFF. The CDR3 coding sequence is TGTGCCAGCAGTTACTCGGGGGCCCAGCGCCTAGAGCAGTTCTTC.

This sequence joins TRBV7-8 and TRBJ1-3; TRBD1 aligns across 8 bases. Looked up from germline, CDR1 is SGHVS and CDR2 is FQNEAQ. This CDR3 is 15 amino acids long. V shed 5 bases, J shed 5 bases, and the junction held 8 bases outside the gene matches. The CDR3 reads CASSAQTGVRNTIYF. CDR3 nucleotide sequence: TGTGCCAGCAGCGCCCAGACAGGGGTTAGAAACACCATATATTTT.